One sample yielded the 8 T cell receptor beta chains listed below, sequenced in a study of CD8+CD57+ T cells in acquired aplastic anemia. Patients selected for sequencing had displayed CD8+CD57+ cell expansion by flow cytometry. Genomic DNA constituted the template upon which TCR beta VDJ and CDR3 profiling was performed. MiXCR was run by TCRdb on the reads, yielding one entry per CDR3 protein. The table has hundreds of thousands of distinct CDR3 sequences, 56% seen once. Sequencing was carried out using sorted CD4+, CD8+, or CD8+CD57+ T cells (not recorded which) from PBMCs. These receptors were taken from a human donor with aplastic anemia.

CDR3 protein: CASSIRGGGGIDTQYF. CDR3 nucleotides: TGTGCCAGTAGTATTAGGGGGGGGGGGGGTATAGATACGCAGTATTTT. V and J are TRBV19 and TRBJ2-3; tentative D call: TRBD2 (7 bases). Germline V CDR1 and CDR2: LNHDA, SQIVND (reference sequence). The CDR3 has 16 residues. V was cut by 3 bases and J by 5 bases, with 18 bases left in between.

This clonotype was seen more than once but under ten times. The chain employs TRBV24-1 and TRBJ2-3; 8 bases are shared with TRBD1. From germline, CDR1 is KGHDR and CDR2 SFDVKD. The CDR3 totals 14 residues. V trimming: 6 bases; J trimming: 5 bases; junction bases outside the gene matches: 6. CDR3 bases: TGTGCCACCAGTCTAGGACAGGGAGGAGATACGCAGTATTTT. It yields the protein CATSLGQGGDTQYF.

This clonotype was seen at least ten times. The gene calls are TRBV19 and TRBJ1-1, with D possibly matching TRBD1 (5 bases). Germline assignment: CDR1 LNHDA and CDR2 SQIVND (reference sequence). The CDR3 sequence is 14 residues long. Trimming removed 3 bases at V and 1 base at J, with 9 bases between. The CDR3 DNA sequence: TGTGCCAGTAGTATCCAGGGAGGGAACACTGAAGCTTTCTTT. Its protein product is CASSIQGGNTEAFF.

The chain is built from TRBV6-5 and TRBJ2-7; TRBD1 matches 9 bases. CDR1 and CDR2 from the germline V gene are MNHEY and SVGAGI. With 0 bases clipped from V and 4 bases from J, the junction kept 7 bases outside the gene matches. The CDR3 is made up of 16 amino acids. The CDR3: CASSYSPQGAGYEQYF. The CDR3 DNA follows: TGTGCCAGCAGTTACTCACCACAGGGGGCAGGTTACGAGCAGTACTTC.

This clonotype was picked up many times. The rearrangement joins TRBV5-6 to TRBJ1-1, with D unresolved. The CDR3 runs 14 residues. CDR1 and CDR2 (germline): SGHDT, YYEEEE. V lost 0 bases to trimming and J lost 1 base, with 7 bases between them. The CDR3 sequence is CASSLDPKNTEAFF. CDR3 DNA: TGTGCCAGCAGCTTGGACCCGAAGAACACTGAAGCTTTCTTT.

This clonotype was seen at least ten times. The chain uses TRBV29-1 and TRBJ2-1; D remains ambiguous. The CDR3 is made up of 10 amino acids. The ends were cut back, 7 bases at V and 11 bases at J, with 12 bases in the middle. The germline CDR1 and CDR2 sequences are SQVTM and ANQGSEA. DNA for the CDR3: TGCAGCGACCTTCAGGATAAGCAGTTCTTC. It is translated as CSDLQDKQFF.

The chain uses TRBV5-1 and TRBJ2-5, with unresolved D. The CDR3 contains 14 residues. Between the trimmed V and J ends, which lost 0 bases and 4 bases, there was a span of 10 bases. Germline V lookup: CDR1 SGHRS, CDR2 YFSETQ. The CDR3: CASSLEGRPETQYF. In nucleotides, the CDR3 is TGCGCCAGCAGCTTGGAAGGCAGGCCAGAGACCCAGTACTTC.

The J gene is TRBJ2-1, the V gene TRBV19; D gene uncertain. The CDR3 sequence is 14 residues long. Per the germline V gene, CDR1 is LNHDA and CDR2 is SQIVND (reference sequence). Trimming took 3 bases from V and 8 from J, leaving 14 bases between them. CDR3 DNA sequence: TGTGCCAGTAGTATGCCCCCTGCTCCGGATGAGCAGTTCTTC. As protein: CASSMPPAPDEQFF. Full variable domain (missing parts from reference TRBV19 and TRBJ2-1): DGGITQSPKYLFRKEGQNVTLSCEQNLNHDAMYWYRQDPGQGLRLIYYSQIVNDFQKGDIAEGYSVSREKKESFPLTVTSAQKNPTAFYLCASSMPPAPDEQFFGPGTRLTVL.